A single sample gave rise to the 9 T cell receptor beta chains below, sequenced in a study of cytomegalovirus exposure and HLA in healthy donors. Use of 60 Vbeta and 13 Jbeta primers characterized the PCR. Assay: immunoSEQ multiplex PCR; the TCRdb copy retains only in-frame clones and omits some. The repertoire holds roughly 71,000 clones, with 74% as singletons. Sequencing was carried out using PBMCs. Every receptor here comes from a human donor in good health.

V is TRBV10-2 and J is TRBJ1-1; D is unclear. Germline CDR1 reads WSHSY; CDR2 reads SAAADI. Trimming left V 2 bases short and J 6 bases short, with 7 bases between. The CDR3 sequence is 12 residues long. The CDR3 reads CASSEAAAEAFF. The DNA for the CDR3 is TGCGCCAGCAGTGAGGCGGCCGCTGAAGCTTTCTTT.

This clone was found a few times. The rearrangement joins TRBV5-1 to TRBJ2-7, with TRBD2 matching 14 bases. After removal of 0 bases from V and 6 bases from J, the junction contained 5 bases not matched to a gene. The CDR3 extends over 16 amino acids. From germline, CDR1 is SGHRS and CDR2 YFSETQ. The CDR3 spells CASSLETSGRASEQYF. The DNA of the CDR3 is TGCGCCAGCAGCTTGGAGACTAGCGGGAGGGCCTCCGAGCAGTACTTC. Looking up the rest from reference TRBV5-1 and TRBJ2-7 gives the full variable domain: KAGVTQTPRYLIKTRGQQVTLSCSPISGHRSVSWYQQTPGQGLQFLFEYFSETQRNKGNFPGRFSGRQFSNSRSEMNVSTLELGDSALYLCASSLETSGRASEQYFGPGTRLTVT.

The chain links TRBV30 to TRBJ2-3; TRBD1 is a possible D gene (6 bases). Germline V gives CDR1 GTSNPN, CDR2 SVGIG (reference sequence). Trimming stripped 1 base from V and 2 bases from J, with 10 bases between. The CDR3 is 14 residues long. The CDR3 here is CAWSGTVLTDTQYF. The CDR3 coding sequence is TGTGCCTGGAGTGGGACAGTCCTCACAGATACGCAGTATTTT.

The gene calls are TRBV6-4 and TRBJ2-1; 8 bases line up with TRBD2. This CDR3 is 15 amino acids long. Germline CDR1 and CDR2: MRHNA and SNTAGT. Unmatched junction bases numbered 3, after V lost 5 bases and J lost 0 bases. CDR3 nucleotide sequence: TGTGCCAGCAGTCCCAGCGGGAGCTCCTACAATGAGCAGTTCTTC. Its protein is CASSPSGSSYNEQFF.

The chain uses TRBV29-1 and TRBJ2-2; 9 nucleotides align to TRBD1. Losses at the gene ends were 5 bases for V and 6 bases for J; bases not matched to a gene: 7. CDR1 and CDR2 (germline): SQVTM, ANQGSEA. The length of the CDR3 is 14 residues. The CDR3 nucleotides are TGCAGCGTTACCGGGACAGGGCGATCCGGGGAGCTGTTTTTT. Amino acid sequence: CSVTGTGRSGELFF.

V and J are TRBV6-1 and TRBJ1-1; D might be TRBD1 (5 bases). The CDR3 consists of 14 residues. Germline loops: CDR1 MNHNS, CDR2 SASEGT. The germline V and J ends were trimmed by 7 bases and 0 bases, with 12 bases remaining between them. In DNA, the CDR3 is TGTGCCAGCACGGGGGATTCAATGAACACTGAAGCTTTCTTT. It encodes CASTGDSMNTEAFF.

This chain links TRBV7-9 with TRBJ2-5; 9 bases match TRBD1. The CDR3 loop spans 15 amino acids. Germline CDR1 SEHNR, CDR2 FQNEAQ (reference sequence). V was pared by 3 bases and J by 5 bases, with 7 bases of the junction left unmatched. The CDR3, as DNA: TGTGCCAGCAGCTTGGGGGGACAGGGAGCCGAGACCCAGTACTTC. Protein: CASSLGGQGAETQYF.

This clone has only one observation. The chain combines TRBV11-2 with TRBJ1-4; TRBD1 matches at 7 bases. Germline V gene data show CDR1 as SGHAT and CDR2 as FQNNGV. The CDR3 is 14 residues long. J lost 7 bases, V lost 7 bases, and 9 bases had no gene match. CDR3 loop: CASIQTGRSEKLFF. For the CDR3, the DNA is TGTGCCAGCATCCAGACAGGGAGGAGTGAAAAACTGTTTTTT.

The CDR3 DNA sequence: TGTGCCAGCAGTGAAGCGGGCGGGACTGCCCCAGATACGCAGTATTTT. It codes for CASSEAGGTAPDTQYF. The V gene is TRBV6-1, the J gene TRBJ2-3; tentatively, D is TRBD2 (6 bases). Germline assignment: CDR1 MNHNS and CDR2 SASEGT. The CDR3 has 16 amino acids. V gave up 0 bases and J gave up 4 bases, with 14 bases separating them.